This T cell receptor beta chain was identified in a study of cytomegalovirus exposure and HLA in healthy donors. With 10 bases clipped from V and 3 bases from J, the junction kept 6 bases outside the gene matches. Germline V gene data show CDR1 as MNHEY and CDR2 as SMNVEV (reference sequence). The CDR3 has 13 residues. Both 60 Vbeta primers and 13 Jbeta primers went into the PCR. In the original workflow: A later analysis counted 65 million to 90 million unique TCR beta chains, around 11 million shared. Data came from immunoSEQ multiplex PCR; TCRdb stores just in-frame clones and leaves some out. D and trimming come from the DNA, and the V and J calls and clone size come from that table. The sample has about 160,000 clones; 60% to 80% are singletons. Worth noting for this clone: What it binds is unknown.

Study-level findings and limits: In vitro experiments confirmed that three CMV-associated chains were specific for CMV antigens. Later work found most CMV-associated TCR beta chains apparently HLA-restricted.

The chain recombines TRBV27 with TRBJ1-5, with TRBD1 matching over 7 bases. Sequenced material: PBMCs. The source of this sequence is a woman aged 45-59 years in good health and CMV-seropositive. CDR3 loop: CANPDRDNQPQHF. The DNA for the CDR3 is TGTGCCAACCCTGACAGGGACAATCAGCCCCAGCATTTT.